This T cell receptor beta chain was sequenced during a study of early stage breast cancer tumors (dated by TCRdb to 2016 to 2017). In the study overall: Of the roughly 15 invasive breast tumors, about a dozen were found to be estrogen receptor-positive, progesterone receptor-positive and HER2-negative. About 70% of the 12 ER+/PR+/HER2- tumors were invasive ductal carcinomas, while the other four were invasive lobular carcinomas. A read coverage of roughly 10-fold per sample was achieved on average. Across all samples, 2 million to 3 million templates representing over a million unique clonotypes were detected. Points the paper makes about the study in general: Enriched TCRB sequences shared across patients were found to be mostly commonly generated sequences that were unlikely to play an important role in the tumor microenvironment. Sequencing bulk genomic DNA from unsorted cells could not capture chain pairing or functional markers like CD4, CD8 and FOXP3. Tumors showed about 2.5-fold higher T cell density and higher clonality than adjacent normal breast tissue. Because the cohort was small, analysis by tumor subtype was not possible. Repertoires from blood and normal breast were more alike than repertoires from blood and tumor, and in about 90% of the 16 patients, comparing each tissue with blood separated tumor from normal.

Each sample was amplified in two independent genomic DNA replicates, using 0.5 ug for blood and around 1.5 ug for tumor or normal breast. TCRB sequencing of genomic DNA was carried out with the ImmunoSeq Intro kit according to the manufacturer's instructions. Multiplex PCR was run for about 30 cycles using proprietary primers and spike-in control sequences for absolute quantification. Single-end 150-bp reads were used to sequence an 87-bp fragment spanning the CDR3 and the flanking V and J genes. Seven samples, with two replicates for each sample, were multiplexed per lane of an Illumina MiSeq using version 3.0 chemistry. The study's processing was this. Raw data were processed by the vendor's proprietary pipeline, with both replicates merged into one result per sample. To define clonotypes, the study grouped productive rearrangements that shared the V-gene family, CDR3 amino acid sequence and J-gene segment. Clonality was calculated as 1 minus the normalized Shannon entropy (Pielou evenness) of TCRB abundances. T cell density was estimated as total templates divided by the number of input cells, with the number of input cells inferred from the DNA input amount. Recon, run with its default parameters, was used to estimate overall repertoire diversity and clonality. A clonotype was considered tumor-enriched if its abundance in tumor exceeded 0.1% and was at least 32-fold higher than its abundance in normal breast. Drawn from immuneACCESS, this table holds only the in-frame rearrangements with V and J called that TCRdb kept. Clones are partly lost; checked studies trace under half to an unresolved V gene and leave the rest unexplained. V, J and clone size are those of that table, while D and trimming were read from the DNA. The sample records roughly 40,000 clones, about 78% of which are singletons. 6.5% to 9% of the sample goes to the ten largest clones.

With respect to this clone: Its specific antigen is unknown. Per-nucleotide qualities are absent, and no much larger clonotype sits a single base away.

Cut back by 5 bases and 5 bases, the V and J ends lie 13 bases apart. The CDR3 has 14 amino acids, counting the end cysteine and phenylalanine. The retained sequence is limited to the CDR3, 42 bases, with the frame set at the first base. As encoded in the germline V gene, CDR1 is MGHRA while CDR2 is YSYEKL. The study profiled bulk TCR beta-chain repertoires in matched peripheral blood, tumor and adjacent normal breast tissue taken from about 16 patients with early-stage breast cancer. Before surgery, about 4.5-11 mL of whole blood was collected into EDTA tubes and then processed within 2 hours. Ficoll-Paque centrifugation in SepMate-50 tubes was used to isolate peripheral blood mononuclear cells. PBMCs were cryopreserved in approximately 90% FBS with about 10% DMSO in aliquots of roughly 1.8 to 4.5 million cells and stored in liquid nitrogen. The Qiagen AllPrep DNA/RNA Mini kit was used to extract genomic DNA.

Sequencing was performed on blood. The receptor's source is a person aged 50-59 years with breast cancer. The chain was built from TRBV4-1 and TRBJ2-1; the D region possibly corresponds to TRBD2 (7 bases align). CDR3 region: CASSYTGGHNEQFF. The DNA reads as follows: TGCGCCAGCAGCTACACGGGGGGCCACAATGAGCAGTTCTTC.